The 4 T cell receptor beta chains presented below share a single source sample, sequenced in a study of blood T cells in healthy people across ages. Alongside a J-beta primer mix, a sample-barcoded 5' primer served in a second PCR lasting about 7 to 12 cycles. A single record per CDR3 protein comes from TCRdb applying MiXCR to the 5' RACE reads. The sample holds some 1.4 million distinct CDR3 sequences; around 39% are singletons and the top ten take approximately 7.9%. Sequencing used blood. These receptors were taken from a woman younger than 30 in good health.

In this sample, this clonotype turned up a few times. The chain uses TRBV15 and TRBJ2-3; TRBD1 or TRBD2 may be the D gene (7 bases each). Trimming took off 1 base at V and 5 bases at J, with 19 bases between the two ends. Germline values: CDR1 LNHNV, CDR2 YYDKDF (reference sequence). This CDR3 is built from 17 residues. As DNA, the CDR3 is TGTGCCACCAGCAGAGCCCTCCAGACAGGGAGGGGAGATACGCAGTATTTT. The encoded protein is CATSRALQTGRGDTQYF.

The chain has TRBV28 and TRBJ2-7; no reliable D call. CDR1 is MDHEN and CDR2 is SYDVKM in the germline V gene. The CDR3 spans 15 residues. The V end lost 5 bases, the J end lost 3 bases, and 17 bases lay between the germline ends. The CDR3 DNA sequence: TGTGCCAGCAGTGCACGATTAGGAAAGGGCTACGAGCAGTACTTC. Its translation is CASSARLGKGYEQYF.

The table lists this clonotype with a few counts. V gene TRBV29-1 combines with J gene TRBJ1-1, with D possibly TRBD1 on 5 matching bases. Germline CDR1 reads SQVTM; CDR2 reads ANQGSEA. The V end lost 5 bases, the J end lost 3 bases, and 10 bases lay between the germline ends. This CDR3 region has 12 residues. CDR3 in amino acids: CSVRDGYTEAFF. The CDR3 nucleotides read TGCAGCGTTCGGGACGGCTACACTGAAGCTTTCTTT.

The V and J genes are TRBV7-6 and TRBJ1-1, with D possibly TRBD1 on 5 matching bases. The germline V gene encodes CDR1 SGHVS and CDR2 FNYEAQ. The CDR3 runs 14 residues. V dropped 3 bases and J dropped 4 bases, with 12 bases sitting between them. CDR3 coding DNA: TGTGCCAGCAGCTTCCAGGAGGGGAGCACTGAAGCTTTCTTT. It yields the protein CASSFQEGSTEAFF. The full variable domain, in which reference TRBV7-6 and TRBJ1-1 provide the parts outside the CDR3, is GAGVSQSPRYKVTKRGQDVALRCDPISGHVSLYWYRQALGQGPEFLTYFNYEAQQDKSGLPNDRFSAERPEGSISTLTIQRTEQRDSAMYRCASSFQEGSTEAFFGQGTRLTVV.